The 29 T cell receptor beta chains listed next were all sequenced from one sample in a study of T cell responses to AZD1222 COVID-19 vaccine (dated by TCRdb to the early 2020s). The meaning of the sample's time point label: baseline before first vaccination. Library preparation employed the immunoSEQ multiplex PCR assay. TCRdb limited this immuneACCESS table to in-frame rearrangements with V and J called. A share of clones is missing; checked studies link under half to unresolved V genes, and the rest is unexplained. In this sample the table shows 130,000 or so clones, 75% to 90% of which occur a single time. Of the sample, 2.5% to 4% is held by the ten largest clones. The starting material was peripheral blood, obtained on day 0 of AZD1222 vaccination. The origin of the receptors is an adult in good health.

This rearrangement joins TRBV7-2 to TRBJ2-7, with unresolved D. The V end was cut by 5 bases, the J end by 2 bases, with 10 bases between. The CDR3 runs 13 residues. CDR1 is SGHTA and CDR2 is FQGNSA in the germline V gene. The CDR3 DNA reads as TGTGCCAGCAGCCTCAACCCAACCTACGAGCAGTACTTC. Encoded protein: CASSLNPTYEQYF.

This chain uses TRBV10-2 with TRBJ1-5; unclear D gene. This CDR3 is built from 13 residues. Germline CDR1 reads WSHSY; CDR2 reads SAAADI. V gave up 5 bases and J gave up 9 bases, with 14 bases separating them. CDR3 protein: CASSSREAGPQHF. The CDR3 nucleotides are TGCGCCAGCAGTTCCCGAGAGGCCGGGCCCCAGCATTTT.

This chain joins TRBV7-9 and TRBJ1-2; 7 bases are a match to TRBD1. V lost 5 bases, J lost 3 bases, and 6 bases stayed unmatched. The CDR3 extends over 14 amino acids. Germline CDR1 SEHNR, CDR2 FQNEAQ (reference sequence). The chain's CDR3 is CASSAGGGYYGYTF. The CDR3 nucleotides are TGTGCCAGCAGCGCGGGAGGGGGCTACTATGGCTACACCTTC.

This clone was seen only once. V usage is TRBV4-3 and J usage is TRBJ1-4, with a possible D match to TRBD1 (6 bases). The V end was cut by 0 bases, the J end by 3 bases, with 17 bases between. Germline V gene lookup returns CDR1 LGHNA and CDR2 YSLEER. The CDR3 loop spans 18 amino acids. CDR3 sequence: CASSQDWGRWGSNEKLFF. The DNA for the CDR3 is TGCGCCAGCAGCCAAGATTGGGGGCGGTGGGGGTCTAATGAAAAACTGTTTTTT.

The V and J genes are TRBV28 and TRBJ2-7, with a weak D call TRBD1 (6 bases). V lost 11 bases to trimming and J lost 2 bases, with 16 bases between them. The V gene's germline CDR1 is MDHEN and CDR2 SYDVKM. The length of the CDR3 is 13 residues. The CDR3: CACIRGSTYEQYF. CDR3 nucleotide sequence: TGTGCCTGTATTAGGGGGAGCACCTACGAGCAGTACTTC.

This clone appeared once. The V call is TRBV30, the J call TRBJ2-5; maybe TRBD2 (6 bases). Germline-derived CDR1 and CDR2 are GTSNPN and SVGIG (reference sequence). V was clipped by 0 bases and J by 5 bases, with 13 bases between them. The CDR3 is made up of 14 amino acids. The CDR3 DNA follows: TGTGCCTGGAGTGTTGGGGGGAGTGGTGAGACCCAGTACTTC. Translation gives CAWSVGGSGETQYF.

The chain combines TRBV3-1 (or the pseudogene TRBV3-2) with TRBJ1-1, with a tentative D call TRBD1 (5 bases). In germline, CDR1 is LGHDT, CDR2 YNNKEL (reference sequence). The ends were cut back, 4 bases at V and 1 base at J, with 13 bases in the middle. This CDR3 has 15 residues. CDR3 in DNA: TGTGCCAGCAGCCTGGGGGTCATGCAGAACACTGAAGCTTTCTTT. Residues: CASSLGVMQNTEAFF.

The rearrangement uses TRBV7-8 and TRBJ2-5; D unclear. CDR3 size: 14 residues. Trimming left V 2 bases short and J 4 bases short, with 11 bases between. CDR1 SGHVS and CDR2 FQNEAQ come from the germline V gene. The CDR3 sequence: CASSLSPSRETQYF. Here the CDR3 DNA reads TGTGCCAGCAGCTTATCCCCTAGTCGAGAGACCCAGTACTTC.

A single count supports this clone. V gene TRBV5-6 combines with J gene TRBJ1-2, with D unresolved. The germline CDR1 and CDR2 sequences are SGHDT and YYEEEE. V was shortened by 4 bases and J by 4 bases, with 11 bases between the two germline ends. CDR3 length equals 13 residues. CDR3 in DNA: TGTGCCAGCAGCACCTCTAGGGCCTATGGCTACACCTTC. This gives the protein CASSTSRAYGYTF.

The DNA of the CDR3 is TGTGCCAGCAGTTCCGTAGCGGGCAGCACAGATACGCAGTATTTT. Translation: CASSSVAGSTDTQYF. V gene TRBV28 combines with J gene TRBJ2-3; 7 bases fit TRBD2. V dropped 4 bases and J dropped 0; count of bases not matched to a gene: 4. CDR1 is MDHEN and CDR2 is SYDVKM in the germline V gene. This CDR3 region has 15 residues.

J is TRBJ1-4 and V is TRBV19; D gene uncertain. The germline CDR1 and CDR2 sequences are LNHDA and SQIVND (reference sequence). V lost 9 bases, J lost 7 bases, and 15 bases lay in between. The CDR3 is 13 residues long. As DNA, the CDR3 is TGTGCCAGCGGGCCCTTTGGACGTGAAAAACTGTTTTTT. Encoded protein: CASGPFGREKLFF.

The chain employs TRBV30 and TRBJ2-1, with D unresolved. CDR3 length: 11 residues. Looked up from germline, CDR1 is GTSNPN and CDR2 is SVGIG (reference sequence). Written as DNA, the CDR3 is TGTGCTCGGACGGTATACAATGAGCAGTTCTTC. Its translation is CARTVYNEQFF.

This sequence joins TRBV11-2 and TRBJ1-6, with 10 nucleotides matching TRBD1. CDR1 is SGHAT and CDR2 is FQNNGV in the germline V gene. V shed 5 bases and J 14 bases; nucleotides not matched to a gene: 12. The CDR3 length is 15 residues. The CDR3 is CASSGPGQGTNTLHF. CDR3 nucleotide sequence: TGTGCCAGCAGCGGACCGGGACAGGGGACTAACACCCTCCACTTT.

V usage is TRBV5-1 and J usage is TRBJ2-5; 7 nucleotides align to TRBD1. The CDR3 loop spans 16 amino acids. V shed 4 bases and J 1 base; nucleotides not matched to a gene: 10. Germline lookup yields CDR1 SGHRS and CDR2 YFSETQ. CDR3 residues: CASSLGQVDLQETQYF. The CDR3 DNA sequence: TGCGCCAGCAGCCTAGGACAGGTGGACCTCCAAGAGACCCAGTACTTC.

V usage is TRBV25-1 and J usage is TRBJ2-6; perhaps TRBD2 as D (5 bases). CDR3 length: 18 residues. Germline CDR1 MGHDK, CDR2 SYGVNS. Trimming took 2 bases from V and 0 from J, leaving 14 bases between them. CDR3 loop: CASSEPRRRASGANVLTF. In nucleotides, the CDR3 is TGTGCCAGCAGTGAACCTAGGAGGCGGGCCTCTGGGGCCAACGTCCTGACTTTC. Filled out from reference TRBV25-1 and TRBJ2-6, the complete variable domain reads EADIYQTPRYLVIGTGKKITLECSQTMGHDKMYWYQQDPGMELHLIHYSYGVNSTEKGDLSSESTVSRIRTEHFPLTLESARPSHTSQYLCASSEPRRRASGANVLTFGAGSRLTVL.

V is TRBV12-3 or TRBV12-4 and J is TRBJ2-5; D remains ambiguous. The CDR3 covers 13 residues. Trimming removed 5 bases from V and 1 base from J, with 8 bases in between. CDR3 sequence: CASSRWTQETQYF. The CDR3 region has the DNA TGTGCCAGCAGTCGCTGGACCCAAGAGACCCAGTACTTC.

The rearrangement links TRBV6-5 to TRBJ1-5; D might be TRBD1 (6 bases). Germline CDR1 is MNHEY and CDR2 is SVGAGI. The V end lost 8 bases, the J end lost 4 bases, and 18 bases lay between the germline ends. CDR3 length: 15 residues. The DNA of the CDR3 is TGTGCCAGCCGGGACACCGCAAGCCCAAATCAGCCCCAGCATTTT. Translation: CASRDTASPNQPQHF.

CDR3 protein: CASSSGQYYGYTF. The CDR3 nucleotides are TGTGCCAGCAGCTCTGGACAGTACTATGGCTACACCTTC. The rearrangement links TRBV7-2 to TRBJ1-2, with D possibly matching TRBD1 (6 bases). The V and J ends lost 4 bases and 3 bases respectively, with 9 bases between them. This CDR3 contains 13 residues. CDR1 and CDR2 from the germline V gene are SGHTA and FQGNSA.

The chain has TRBV11-3 and TRBJ1-1; D not resolved. V shed 2 bases and J shed 2 bases, with 6 bases lying between them. Germline-derived CDR1 and CDR2 are SGHNT and YENEEA. CDR3 length: 13 amino acids. The CDR3 spells CASSLIENTEAFF. As DNA, the CDR3 is TGTGCCAGCAGCTTAATCGAAAACACTGAAGCTTTCTTT.

The chain recombines TRBV3-1 (or the pseudogene TRBV3-2) with TRBJ2-1; D is uncertain. Germline V gene lookup returns CDR1 LGHDT and CDR2 YNNKEL (reference sequence). V was cut by 0 bases and J by 8 bases, with 8 bases left in between. This CDR3 region has 13 residues. The CDR3 protein is CASSQDPLDEQFF. CDR3 in DNA: TGTGCCAGCAGCCAAGACCCTCTAGATGAGCAGTTCTTC.

J is TRBJ1-1 and V is TRBV7-8; TRBD1 might be the D (6 bases). The CDR3 has 10 amino acids. Looked up from germline, CDR1 is SGHVS and CDR2 is FQNEAQ. CDR3 coding DNA: TGTGCAAGGGGGAGCACTGAAGCTTTCTTT. It translates to CARGSTEAFF.

The V call is TRBV28, the J call TRBJ1-6; TRBD1 is a possible D gene (5 bases). This CDR3 region has 16 residues. From germline, CDR1 is MDHEN and CDR2 SYDVKM. The V and J ends lost 6 bases and 5 bases respectively, with 17 bases between them. The CDR3 reads CASSWGSAAHNSPLHF. CDR3 DNA: TGTGCCAGCAGCTGGGGGTCGGCTGCGCATAATTCACCCCTCCACTTT.

CDR3: CASSQSRHKHNQPQHF. In DNA, the CDR3 is TGCGCCAGCAGTCAATCGCGGCACAAGCACAATCAGCCCCAGCATTTT. This sequence joins TRBV23-1 and TRBJ1-5, with no clear D. TRBV23-1 falls under the ORF class, with uncertain function. Trimming removed 0 bases from V and 3 bases from J, with 12 bases in between. The CDR3 is made up of 16 amino acids.

J is TRBJ1-3 and V is TRBV6-1; D not resolved. V lost 1 base to trimming and J lost 0 bases, with 4 bases between them. The CDR3 length is 14 residues. Germline values: CDR1 MNHNS, CDR2 SASEGT. The CDR3 here is CASSEERSGNTIYF. CDR3 nucleotides: TGTGCCAGCAGTGAAGAACGCTCTGGAAACACCATATATTTT.

The chain recombines TRBV4-3 with TRBJ1-4; D possibly corresponds to TRBD1 (5 bases). Germline V lookup: CDR1 LGHNA, CDR2 YSLEER. Trimming shortened V by 0 bases and J by 3 bases, and 8 bases separated the two germline ends. The length of the CDR3 is 15 residues. The CDR3 nucleotides read TGCGCCAGCAGCCAAGACGGGGCACCTAATGAAAAACTGTTTTTT. Translating gives CASSQDGAPNEKLFF.

The CDR3 sequence: CASSLGTGSYGYTF. DNA for the CDR3: TGCGCCAGCAGCTTGGGGACCGGTTCCTATGGCTACACCTTC. V is TRBV5-1 and J is TRBJ1-2; D is uncertain. There are 14 residues in the CDR3. The germline V and J ends were trimmed by 0 bases and 4 bases, with 10 bases remaining between them. Germline CDR1 and CDR2: SGHRS and YFSETQ.

V gene TRBV11-1 combines with J gene TRBJ1-1; no firm D call. The germline V gene has CDR1 SGHAT and CDR2 FQDESV (reference sequence). This CDR3 region has 13 residues. Trimming took off 3 bases at V and 5 bases at J, with 10 bases between the two ends. The CDR3 region has the DNA TGTGCCAGCAGCTTTGAAAGGGCAACTGAAGCTTTCTTT. Translation: CASSFERATEAFF.

The rearrangement links TRBV18 to TRBJ1-6; D unresolved. Germline V gene sequence: CDR1 KGHSH, CDR2 LQKENI. The CDR3 sequence is 12 residues long. With 2 bases removed from V and 7 bases from J, the gap between germline ends came to 3 bases. CDR3 in DNA: TGTGCCAGCTCACCAGGGAATTCACCCCTCCACTTT. It specifies CASSPGNSPLHF.

The rearrangement joins TRBV4-3 to TRBJ1-6, with D possibly TRBD1 on 6 matching bases. CDR1 and CDR2 from the germline V gene are LGHNA and YSLEER. V lost 1 base and J 9 bases, leaving 22 bases between the germline ends. There are 18 residues in the CDR3. CDR3: CASSQAPLQGLDGSPLHF. In DNA form, the CDR3 reads TGCGCCAGCAGCCAAGCACCGTTACAGGGTCTGGACGGTTCACCCCTCCACTTT.